The next 21 T cell receptor beta chains were all read from a single sample in a study of identical twins (TCRdb year 2016). The receptor library was made with 5' RACE. The run used an Illumina HiSeq 2000. In-frame beta chains were kept once TCRdb had trimmed the public reads at Q25 with fastp and called clones with MiXCR. Under each unique CDR3 protein, matching rows form one entry showing the most common genes and DNA. The table for this sample lists some 690,000 distinct CDR3 sequences; 20% to 25% of them were counted only once. The ten largest clones add up to about 4.3% of the sample. These data are also associated with another study on T cells expressing NK-cell markers.

Sequenced sample: PBMCs. Every receptor here comes from a woman under 30 in good health.

This clonotype was recorded a few times. The rearrangement links TRBV24-1 to TRBJ1-4; D is uncertain. Germline-derived CDR1 and CDR2 are KGHDR and SFDVKD. V was trimmed by 12 bases and J by 4 bases, leaving 11 bases between them. The CDR3 consists of 12 residues. The CDR3 DNA sequence: TGTGCCGGCGGTGAGAATAATGAAAAACTGTTTTTT. Translation gives CAGGENNEKLFF.

This chain uses TRBV12-3 or TRBV12-4 with TRBJ2-1; 8 nucleotides align to TRBD2. The CDR3 extends over 15 amino acids. Losses at the gene ends were 6 bases for V and 2 bases for J; bases not matched to a gene: 6. The CDR3 nucleotides read TGTGCCAGCAGCCCCAGCGGGGGTACCTACAATGAGCAGTTCTTC. This codes for CASSPSGGTYNEQFF.

This chain links TRBV7-6 with TRBJ2-1; 8 bases line up with TRBD1. Germline CDR1 is SGHVS and CDR2 is FNYEAQ. CDR3 length: 15 residues. The J segment lost 7 bases and the V segment lost 3 bases, leaving 8 bases of the junction unmatched. The CDR3 nucleotides read TGTGCCAGCAGCTTTCCGAGACAGGGGTTTAATGAGCAGTTCTTC. Translation: CASSFPRQGFNEQFF.

The gene calls are TRBV20-1 and TRBJ2-2, with a weak D call TRBD2 (6 bases). Trimming pared 2 bases from V and 7 bases from J, leaving 14 bases between. Germline V gene lookup returns CDR1 DFQATT and CDR2 SNEGSKA (reference sequence). The CDR3 totals 14 residues. The CDR3 loop reads CSARPGGRVGELFF. CDR3 nucleotide sequence: TGCAGTGCTAGACCCGGGGGTCGGGTCGGGGAGCTGTTTTTT.

This clonotype was detected a few times. This sequence joins TRBV29-1 and TRBJ2-1, with 11 bases aligning to TRBD2. The germline gives CDR1 SQVTM, CDR2 ANQGSEA. The CDR3 runs 13 residues. V trimming: 4 bases; J trimming: 9 bases; junction bases outside the gene matches: 5. CDR3 residues: CSVVLAGGVEQFF. CDR3 nucleotide sequence: TGCAGCGTTGTCCTAGCGGGAGGTGTTGAGCAGTTCTTC.

This chain connects TRBV20-1 to TRBJ1-2; D is unresolved. Trimming removed 3 bases from V and 8 bases from J, with 13 bases in between. CDR3 length: 12 residues. Germline V gene lookup returns CDR1 DFQATT and CDR2 SNEGSKA (reference sequence). This CDR3 is CSARFRGWGYTF. The CDR3 DNA follows: TGCAGTGCTAGGTTTCGGGGATGGGGCTACACCTTC.

The CDR3 protein is CASSWGERLSGANVLTF. The CDR3 nucleotides are TGTGCCAGCAGTTGGGGGGAGCGACTCTCTGGGGCCAACGTCCTGACTTTC. The chain recombines TRBV12-3 or TRBV12-4 with TRBJ2-6, with D possibly being TRBD2 (6 bases). V was shortened by 4 bases and J by 0 bases, with 13 bases between the two germline ends. The CDR3 covers 17 residues.

CDR3 residues: CASSLGHPRGDTQYF. In DNA form, the CDR3 reads TGTGCCAGCAGCTTGGGGCATCCACGGGGAGATACGCAGTATTTT. The rearrangement links TRBV5-6 to TRBJ2-3, with a weak D call TRBD2 (5 bases). Germline CDR1 SGHDT, CDR2 YYEEEE. The CDR3 spans 15 residues. V dropped 0 bases and J dropped 5 bases, with 13 bases sitting between them.

The V call is TRBV20-1, the J call TRBJ2-3, with D perhaps given as TRBD1 or TRBD2 (6 bases each). V was shortened by 0 bases and J by 5 bases, with 15 bases between the two germline ends. Germline CDR1 and CDR2: DFQATT and SNEGSKA (reference sequence). The CDR3 length is 15 residues. Here the CDR3 reads CSARDLGGGVDTQYF. CDR3 bases: TGCAGTGCTAGAGATCTTGGGGGCGGGGTAGATACGCAGTATTTT.

This clonotype was seen only a few times. This chain uses TRBV12-3 or TRBV12-4 with TRBJ2-2, with TRBD2 identical over 12 bases. V trimming: 7 bases; J trimming: 5 bases; junction bases outside the gene matches: 8. The CDR3 is 16 amino acids. The CDR3 nucleotides are TGTGCCAGCACCGTGGGGACTAGCGGGCGGACCGGGGAGCTGTTTTTT. It codes for CASTVGTSGRTGELFF.

The table lists this clonotype with a count of one. Since the CDR3 does not end with the conserved phenylalanine or tryptophan, this likely comes from a read error. V gene TRBV20-1 combines with J gene TRBJ2-3; 13 positions match TRBD2. V trimming: 5 bases; J trimming: 3 bases; junction bases outside the gene matches: 5. Per germline, CDR1 DFQATT and CDR2 SNEGSKA (reference sequence). CDR3 length equals 15 residues. In nucleotides, the CDR3 is TGCAGTGCTCGAGGACTAGCGGGGGCGACAGATACGCAGTATTAT. It codes for CSARGLAGATDTQYY.

DNA of the CDR3: TGTGCCAGCAGTTTAACAGGGGGCCCCGGGGAGCTGTTTTTT. Amino acid sequence: CASSLTGGPGELFF. This chain connects TRBV27 to TRBJ2-2, with 9 bases matching TRBD1. The V gene end was trimmed by 2 bases and the J gene end by 6 bases; junction bases not matched to a gene: 1. This CDR3 region has 14 residues. In germline, CDR1 is MNHEY, CDR2 SMNVEV (reference sequence).

This chain links TRBV29-1 with TRBJ1-1; D may be TRBD1 (5 bases). The germline gives CDR1 SQVTM, CDR2 ANQGSEA. The CDR3 contains 13 residues. The germline V and J ends were trimmed by 6 bases and 0 bases, with 11 bases remaining between them. The CDR3 nucleotides are TGCAGCGTCATGCGGGGCCTGAACACTGAAGCTTTCTTT. Amino acid sequence: CSVMRGLNTEAFF.

In this sample, this clonotype turned up many times. The V call is TRBV5-6, the J call TRBJ2-2, with D perhaps TRBD1 (6 bases). Trimming left V 4 bases short and J 1 base short, with 14 bases between. The CDR3 covers 16 residues. Germline CDR1 and CDR2: SGHDT and YYEEEE. This chain's CDR3 is CASSNYRVWNTGELFF. CDR3 nucleotides: TGTGCCAGCAGCAACTACAGGGTCTGGAACACCGGGGAGCTGTTTTTT.

This chain links TRBV4-3 with TRBJ2-1, with D tentatively TRBD1 (5 bases). The V gene's germline CDR1 is LGHNA and CDR2 YSLEER. The CDR3 spans 16 residues. V was trimmed by 3 bases and J by 1 base, leaving 13 bases between them. CDR3 residues: CASSQSQGRSYNEQFF. CDR3 DNA: TGCGCCAGCAGCCAGTCTCAGGGAAGGTCCTACAATGAGCAGTTCTTC.

This clonotype has just a few counts. J is TRBJ2-5 and V is TRBV2, with 9 bases that match TRBD1. J lost 4 bases, V lost 5 bases, and 8 bases had no gene match. Germline V lookup: CDR1 SNHLY, CDR2 FYNNEI. This CDR3 has 15 amino acids. As DNA, the CDR3 is TGTGCCAGCAGTCAACAACCGGGACAGGGAGAGACCCAGTACTTC. Its translation is CASSQQPGQGETQYF.

This clonotype appeared a few times. At one of its ends the junction is not consistent with the germline gene, which may arise from a read error. The CDR3 reads CASSLWLFF. The CDR3 coding sequence is TGTGCCAGCAGTTTATGGCTCTTCTTC. The chain carries TRBV27 and TRBJ2-4; no clear D. In germline, CDR1 is MNHEY, CDR2 SMNVEV (reference sequence). The CDR3 extends over 9 amino acids.

V is TRBV7-2 and J is TRBJ2-5; D ambiguous. CDR3 size: 14 residues. Per germline, CDR1 SGHTA and CDR2 FQGNSA. Trimming took 5 bases from V and 1 from J, leaving 11 bases between them. The CDR3 here is CASSPSWAQETQYF. Here the CDR3 DNA reads TGTGCCAGCAGCCCCTCTTGGGCCCAAGAGACCCAGTACTTC.

This clonotype was counted only a few times. The rearrangement links TRBV4-1 to TRBJ1-2; D ambiguous. The V end lost 0 bases, the J end lost 8 bases, and 10 bases lay between the germline ends. The CDR3 is 13 residues long. Germline CDR1 reads MGHRA; CDR2 reads YSYEKL. The CDR3 nucleotides read TGCGCCAGCAGCCAAGAGTTCGTATTCGGCTACACCTTC. Translated: CASSQEFVFGYTF.

The chain recombines TRBV12-3 or TRBV12-4 with TRBJ2-5; D perhaps matches TRBD2 (7 bases). The CDR3 contains 15 residues. V was pared by 3 bases and J by 5 bases, with 16 bases between. The CDR3 loop reads CASSFGGGGGETQYF. In nucleotides, the CDR3 is TGTGCCAGCAGTTTTGGGGGGGGAGGGGGTGAGACCCAGTACTTC.

This clonotype was observed a handful of times. The chain joins TRBV12-3 or TRBV12-4 to TRBJ2-7; the D gene is possibly TRBD1 (6 bases). This CDR3 is built from 13 residues. The germline V and J ends were trimmed by 6 bases and 6 bases, with 15 bases remaining between them. This chain's CDR3 is CASSSREGGEQYF. CDR3 bases: TGTGCCAGCAGCTCTCGGGAAGGGGGCGAGCAGTACTTC.